This T cell receptor (beta chain) was identified in a study of cytomegalovirus exposure and HLA in healthy donors. General study results and limits: Previous analysis showed most TCR beta V segments were productive about 87% or about 30% of the time. When a later analysis compared HLA-associated TCR beta chains with equally common others, the HLA-associated chains turned out to be more clonally expanded and to have lower generation probabilities.

Trimming at V came to 6 bases and at J to 5 bases, leaving 8 bases not matched to a gene. Germline assignment: CDR1 MNHEY and CDR2 SVGAGI. This CDR3 is built from 15 residues. The table lists this clone with a few counts. Its target is unknown. This PCR relied on a set of 60 Vbeta primers and 13 Jbeta primers. Using immunoSEQ multiplex PCR, the repertoire was profiled, and TCRdb retains in-frame clones only, with some absent. The sample has roughly 120,000 clones, over 60% seen once; the top ten hold less than 2%. The sequencing sample was made of PBMCs. The chain links TRBV6-5 to TRBJ2-2, with 8 bases matching TRBD1. The clonotype originates from a man aged 50 to 60 in good health and CMV-seronegative. CDR3 region: CASSRDRGKTGELFF. In DNA form, the CDR3 reads TGTGCCAGCAGCCGAGACAGGGGAAAGACCGGGGAGCTGTTTTTT.